This entry lists 21 T cell receptor beta chains sequenced from one sample in a study of esophageal squamous cell carcinoma under preoperative chemotherapy. Described time point: after preoperative PTX-NDP chemotherapy. TCRdb reprocessed the PCR reads via MiXCR and lists one record per CDR3 protein. The table has some 32,000 distinct CDR3 sequences, 52% seen once. Sample collection was performed from a patient given preoperative chemotherapy. Source of these receptors: a human donor with esophageal squamous cell carcinoma. The donor label of this sample is uncertain.

This rearrangement joins TRBV7-2 to TRBJ2-7, with D possibly TRBD2 on 6 matching bases. Trimming stripped 5 bases from V and 6 bases from J, with 11 bases between. Germline assignment: CDR1 SGHTA and CDR2 FQGNSA. The CDR3 loop spans 12 amino acids. CDR3 nucleotides: TGTGCCAGCAGCGTCGGGAGCGGCGAGCAGTACTTC. Translation: CASSVGSGEQYF. Full variable domain (rest looked up from reference TRBV7-2 and TRBJ2-7): GAGVSQSPSNKVTEKGKDVELRCDPISGHTALYWYRQSLGQGLEFLIYFQGNSAPDKSGLPSDRFSAERTGGSVSTLTIQRTQQEDSAVYLCASSVGSGEQYFGPGTRLTVT.

As for this clonotype: Given the absence of the conserved phenylalanine or tryptophan at the CDR3 end, a read error is likely. This chain connects TRBV7-8 to TRBJ2-5; 7 positions match TRBD1. The CDR3 loop spans 13 amino acids. J gave up 4 bases and V 5 bases, and 4 bases lay outside the gene matches. Germline V gives CDR1 SGHVS, CDR2 FQNEAQ. The CDR3 DNA sequence: TGTGCCAGCAGCGGACAGGTACTAGAGACCCAGTACTTA. This sequence encodes CASSGQVLETQYL.

This clonotype was recorded a few times. The V and J genes are TRBV5-8 and TRBJ2-7; no firm D call. The germline V and J ends were trimmed by 4 bases and 6 bases, with 17 bases remaining between them. Germline lookup yields CDR1 SGHTS and CDR2 YDEGEE. The CDR3 sequence is 14 residues long. The CDR3 spells CASSPLGKRREQYF. As DNA, the CDR3 is TGTGCCAGCAGCCCATTGGGCAAACGGCGCGAGCAGTACTTC.

The J gene is TRBJ2-5, the V gene TRBV12-3 or TRBV12-4; D possibly corresponds to TRBD2 (5 bases). Trimming took off 3 bases at V and 5 bases at J, with 10 bases between the two ends. This CDR3 has 13 residues. In DNA form, the CDR3 reads TGTGCCAGCAGTTTTCGCACGGGGGAGACCCAGTACTTC. Translating it yields CASSFRTGETQYF.

This sequence joins TRBV7-2 and TRBJ2-3; D is perhaps TRBD1 (6 bases). The CDR3 length is 17 residues. Germline loops: CDR1 SGHTA, CDR2 FQGNSA. The ends were cut back, 3 bases at V and 8 bases at J, with 24 bases in the middle. This CDR3 reads CASSLGAGTLRTGTQYF. CDR3 bases: TGTGCCAGCAGCTTGGGGGCCGGGACCCTAAGAACCGGTACGCAGTATTTT.

Turning to this clonotype: One junction end does not reproduce the germline sequence, and a read error may be involved. The genes are TRBV7-2 and TRBJ2-5; 9 bases fit TRBD2. CDR1 SGHTA and CDR2 FQGNSA come from the germline V gene. This CDR3 has 16 amino acids. CDR3 bases: TGTGCCAGCGGGGGAGTCGCGGGGGGGGAGGGAGAGACGCAGTACTTT. Residues: CASGGVAGGEGETQYF.

In the case of this clonotype: A much larger clone is a single base away; this may be a read error. The V call is TRBV6-1, the J call TRBJ2-1; 11 bases match TRBD1. Germline V gives CDR1 MNHNS, CDR2 SASEGT. CDR3 length: 16 residues. CDR3 region: CVSSLTWTGGGETQFF. The CDR3 coding sequence is TGTGTCAGCAGTCTCACTTGGACAGGGGGCGGTGAGACCCAGTTCTTC.

The V call is TRBV6-5, the J call TRBJ2-5; unclear D gene. V was trimmed by 2 bases and J by 2 bases, leaving 9 bases between them. The length of the CDR3 is 14 residues. Germline loops: CDR1 MNHEY, CDR2 SVGAGI. The CDR3 spells CASSYGLGQETQYF. The CDR3 coding sequence is TGTGCCAGCAGTTACGGCCTAGGACAAGAGACCCAGTACTTC.

J is TRBJ2-3 and V is TRBV12-3 or TRBV12-4; TRBD2 matches at 8 bases. This CDR3 has 12 amino acids. V lost 3 bases, J lost 11 bases, and 4 bases stayed unmatched. The CDR3 DNA sequence: TGTGCCAGCAGTTTGGCCGGGACTAGGCAGTATTTT. Amino acid sequence: CASSLAGTRQYF.

In its sample, this clonotype was seen many times. The chain links TRBV7-9 to TRBJ1-3; D unclear. Trimming removed 2 bases from V and 4 bases from J, with 3 bases in between. The CDR3 contains 12 residues. Per germline, CDR1 SEHNR and CDR2 FQNEAQ (reference sequence). Written as DNA, the CDR3 is TGTGCCAGCAGCTTACTCGGAAACACCATATATTTT. Protein sequence: CASSLLGNTIYF.

The chain joins TRBV12-5 to TRBJ2-5; weak D call: TRBD2 (6 bases). The V end was cut by 5 bases, the J end by 5 bases, with 15 bases between. Germline V gene sequence: CDR1 LGHNT, CDR2 FRNRAP. CDR3 length: 14 amino acids. The CDR3 sequence is CASGGPGVGETQYF. The CDR3 DNA is TGTGCTAGTGGTGGACCGGGGGTGGGCGAGACCCAGTACTTC.

This clonotype was found many times. J is TRBJ2-3 and V is TRBV28; D might be TRBD2 (5 bases). Germline V gene data show CDR1 as MDHEN and CDR2 as SYDVKM. The length of the CDR3 is 15 residues. V was trimmed by 5 bases and J by 3 bases, leaving 15 bases between them. CDR3: CASSPPSGLTDTQYF. The DNA for the CDR3 is TGTGCCAGCAGTCCCCCATCGGGGTTAACAGATACGCAGTATTTT. The full variable domain, completed using reference TRBV28 and TRBJ2-3, is DVKVTQSSRYLVKRTGEKVFLECVQDMDHENMFWYRQDPGLGLRLIYFSYDVKMKEKGDIPEGYSVSREKKERFSLILESASTNQTSMYLCASSPPSGLTDTQYFGPGTRLTVL.

Many counts were recorded for this clonotype. The J gene is TRBJ2-5, the V gene TRBV7-2; D is perhaps TRBD2 (6 bases). There are 15 residues in the CDR3. The germline gives CDR1 SGHTA, CDR2 FQGNSA. The V and J ends lost 1 base and 11 bases respectively, with 20 bases between them. The CDR3 reads CASSLDSGVYNEQYF. The CDR3 DNA sequence: TGTGCCAGCAGCTTAGATTCGGGGGTCTACAATGAGCAGTACTTC.

This sequence joins TRBV12-3 or TRBV12-4 and TRBJ2-2; the D gene could be TRBD1 or TRBD2 (5 bases each). The DNA matches TRBJ2-3 better at its end, which makes the J call doubtful. The CDR3 is made up of 15 amino acids. CDR3 sequence reads: CASSLGGVNTGTQYF. In DNA form, the CDR3 reads TGTGCCAGCAGTTTAGGAGGGGTGAACACCGGGACGCAGTATTTT.

The chain couples TRBV11-2 to TRBJ2-4; the D gene is possibly TRBD1 (7 bases). The V gene lost 5 bases and the J gene lost 5 bases, with 16 bases spanning the gap. CDR1 is SGHAT, CDR2 FQNNGV, per germline. This CDR3 has 15 amino acids. The CDR3 is CASSLRGDRQNIQYF. As DNA, the CDR3 is TGTGCCAGCAGCCTGAGGGGGGACAGACAAAACATTCAGTACTTC. The whole variable domain, remainder taken from reference TRBV11-2 and TRBJ2-4, is EAGVAQSPRYKIIEKRQSVAFWCNPISGHATLYWYQQILGQGPKLLIQFQNNGVVDDSQLPKDRFSAERLKGVDSTLKIQPAKLEDSAVYLCASSLRGDRQNIQYFGAGTRLSVL.

The CDR3 is CASSISPGQETQYF. The CDR3 DNA is TGTGCCAGTAGTATAAGTCCCGGACAGGAGACCCAGTACTTC. The V and J genes are TRBV19 and TRBJ2-1; possibly TRBD1 for D (6 bases). Matching the DNA end better, TRBJ2-5 makes the J call doubtful. This CDR3 comprises 14 residues. Germline V gene lookup returns CDR1 LNHDA and CDR2 SQIVND (reference sequence).

The chain combines TRBV6-1 with TRBJ2-2, with unresolved D. This CDR3 is 14 amino acids long. Germline V gene sequence: CDR1 MNHNS, CDR2 SASEGT. V was clipped by 7 bases and J by 1 base, with 10 bases between them. Here the CDR3 reads CASTEDRNTGELFF. CDR3 nucleotides: TGTGCCAGCACCGAAGATAGGAACACCGGGGAGCTGTTTTTT.

On this clonotype: Here the CDR3 omits its conserved ending phenylalanine or tryptophan, so a read error is the likely source. It is unclear where the CDR3 begins or ends on the DNA, so no DNA is shown, and the CDR3 is as TCRdb lists it. V is TRBV7-8 and J is TRBJ2-5; the table's D call of TRBD2 was not tested on the DNA. A total of 18 residues make up the CDR3, ends included. Germline V gene data show CDR1 as SGHVS and CDR2 as FQNEAQ. The CDR3 is CASSSPGLAGGYQESQLL.

This clonotype was recorded many times. The V and J genes are TRBV6-2 or TRBV6-3 and TRBJ2-5; D ambiguous. Germline assignment: CDR1 MNHEY and CDR2 SVGEGT. This CDR3 has 12 amino acids. V lost 0 bases and J lost 4, with 3 bases in between. The CDR3 loop is CASSYSRETQYF. Written as DNA, the CDR3 is TGTGCCAGCAGTTACTCGCGAGAGACCCAGTACTTC.

The chain recombines TRBV7-9 with TRBJ2-5; 9 nucleotides line up with TRBD2. Germline trimming cut 2 bases from V and 0 bases from J; bases unmatched to any gene: 13. In germline, CDR1 is SEHNR, CDR2 FQNEAQ (reference sequence). The CDR3 consists of 19 residues. For the CDR3, the DNA is TGTGCCAGCAGCTTAATCCTCCTTAGCGGGAGAATGTACCAAGAGACCCAGTACTTC. Translation: CASSLILLSGRMYQETQYF.

The chain uses TRBV7-8 and TRBJ2-7, with unresolved D. Germline V CDR1 and CDR2: SGHVS, FQNEAQ. This CDR3 spans 17 amino acids. Trimming stripped 5 bases from V and 0 bases from J, with 20 bases between. The CDR3 DNA reads as TGTGCCAGCAGCCCGCAGGCTGCCAGCGCCAGCTCCTACGAGCAGTACTTC. As protein: CASSPQAASASSYEQYF.